The next 7 T cell receptor beta chains were all read from a single sample in a study of type 1 and type 2 diabetes patients. Genomic DNA was the PCR template. Multiplex PCR with 30 forward and 13 reverse primers amplified the TCR beta CDR3. TCRdb reprocessed the multiplex PCR reads via MiXCR and lists one record per CDR3 protein. Of a few hundred thousand distinct CDR3 sequences in the sample, roughly 50% were seen once. The source material was peripheral blood mononuclear cells (PBMCs). Receptor source: a man younger than 35 with type 2 diabetes.

This clonotype was recorded a few times. V usage is TRBV2 and J usage is TRBJ2-2, with unresolved D. The CDR3 loop spans 15 amino acids. V was shortened by 7 bases and J by 1 base, with 13 bases between the two germline ends. CDR1 is SNHLY and CDR2 is FYNNEI in the germline V gene. CDR3 coding DNA: TGTGCCAGCAATCTCGTAAGGGAGAACACCGGGGAGCTGTTTTTT. This sequence encodes CASNLVRENTGELFF.

V gene TRBV2 combines with J gene TRBJ2-5; D is uncertain. Trimming stripped 6 bases from V and 5 bases from J, with 22 bases between. Germline V gives CDR1 SNHLY, CDR2 FYNNEI. The CDR3 contains 16 residues. CDR3 DNA sequence: TGTGCCAGCAGGCATCAAAGTCCGAACACCGGGGAGACCCAGTACTTC. Residues: CASRHQSPNTGETQYF.

This clonotype occurred once. This sequence joins TRBV19 and TRBJ1-5; 10 nucleotides match TRBD1. V lost 6 bases to trimming and J lost 6 bases; unmatched junction nucleotides: 8. Per the germline V gene, CDR1 is LNHDA and CDR2 is SQIVND (reference sequence). The CDR3 loop spans 15 amino acids. CDR3 protein: CASSRGQGFSQPQHF. Written as DNA, the CDR3 is TGTGCCAGTAGCCGGGGACAGGGGTTCAGTCAGCCCCAGCATTTT.

This clonotype has ten or more counts. The V call is TRBV15, the J call TRBJ1-1; D may be TRBD1 (5 bases). The length of the CDR3 is 15 residues. V dropped 0 bases and J dropped 7 bases, with 15 bases sitting between them. CDR1 and CDR2 from the germline V gene are LNHNV and YYDKDF (reference sequence). The CDR3 coding sequence is TGTGCCACCAGCAGAGATCGGGGACGCTTCGATGAAGCTTTCTTT. This codes for CATSRDRGRFDEAFF. Full variable domain (missing parts from reference TRBV15 and TRBJ1-1): DAMVIQNPRYQVTQFGKPVTLSCSQTLNHNVMYWYQQKSSQAPKLLFHYYDKDFNNEADTPDNFQSRRPNTSFCFLDIRSPGLGDTAMYLCATSRDRGRFDEAFFGQGTRLTVV.

The V call is TRBV27, the J call TRBJ2-7, with D possibly TRBD2 on 6 matching bases. V lost 9 bases, J lost 6 bases, and 15 bases lay in between. Germline V gives CDR1 MNHEY, CDR2 SMNVEV (reference sequence). This CDR3 is built from 12 residues. The CDR3 coding sequence is TGTGCCAGTGCAAGTGGAGGGGTCGAGCAGTACTTC. The encoded protein is CASASGGVEQYF.

J is TRBJ1-2 and V is TRBV27, with D possibly matching TRBD1 (6 bases). Trimming took off 6 bases at V and 7 bases at J, with 18 bases between the two ends. CDR1 is MNHEY, CDR2 SMNVEV, per germline (reference sequence). The CDR3 totals 14 residues. This CDR3 is CASRVGGRRGGYTF. DNA of the CDR3: TGTGCCAGCAGAGTCGGGGGGCGCAGGGGTGGCTACACCTTC.

In its sample, this clonotype was seen a few times. The chain links TRBV27 to TRBJ2-3, with a weak D call TRBD2 (6 bases). CDR1 is MNHEY, CDR2 SMNVEV, per germline (reference sequence). V lost 5 bases to trimming and J lost 0 bases, with 9 bases between them. The CDR3 has 14 amino acids. This chain's CDR3 is CASSDGTSTDTQYF. The CDR3 region has the DNA TGTGCCAGCAGTGACGGGACTAGCACAGATACGCAGTATTTT.